This TCR beta chain was recorded in a study of shared clonotypes between healthy human individuals. The germline gives CDR1 SGHDN, CDR2 FVKESK. V was cut by 0 bases and J by 3 bases, with 9 bases left in between. The CDR3 is 14 residues long. CD45RO negativity and positive selection for CCR7 defined naive CD8 cells, a population that excluded terminally differentiated effector memory CD45RA+ cells. Data came from immunoSEQ multiplex PCR; TCRdb stores just in-frame clones and leaves some out. The table shows about 2.2 million clones, with more than 85% occurring only once. The rearrangement joins TRBV14 to TRBJ2-7; D ambiguous. Sequencing was carried out using naive CD8+ T cells from PBMCs. The receptor was derived from a man between 18 and 35 years old in good health. Some clones in this sample may be carry-over from other donors' samples. CDR3 in amino acids: CASSQENLVYEQYF. CDR3 DNA sequence: TGTGCCAGCAGCCAAGAAAACTTGGTCTACGAGCAGTACTTC.